This TCR beta chain was sequenced in a study of cytomegalovirus exposure and HLA in healthy donors. Germline V CDR1 and CDR2: SGHKS, YYEKEE (reference sequence). Unmatched junction bases numbered 6, after V lost 3 bases and J lost 2 bases. CDR3 length: 16 amino acids. A multiplex PCR was run with 60 Vbeta primers and 13 Jbeta primers. Profiling relied on immunoSEQ multiplex PCR, and the TCRdb table lists in-frame clones only, not all of them. The table includes 140,000 or so clones, 61% detected once. This clone has more than one count but fewer than ten. Sequencing was done on a sample of PBMCs. The chain joins TRBV5-5 to TRBJ2-1, with 9 positions matching TRBD1. The sequence derives from a male donor in good health and CMV-seronegative. The CDR3 spells CASSSRTGATYNEQFF. The CDR3 nucleotides read TGTGCCAGCAGCTCCCGGACAGGGGCGACCTACAATGAGCAGTTCTTC.